The 7 T cell receptor beta chains below all came from one sample that was sequenced in a study of blood T cell repertoires in COVID-19 (dated by TCRdb to the early 2020s). The library was generated by the immunoSEQ multiplex PCR assay. The table comes from immuneACCESS by way of TCRdb, which keeps in-frame sequences with V and J called. Part of the clones is missing from these tables; in studies checked, under half for an unresolved V gene and the rest for unknown reasons. A total of 200,000 to 250,000 clones appear in this sample, under 85% of them only once. Of the sample, 1.5% to 2% is held by the ten largest clones. Sample: PBMCs or T cells enriched from blood (not recorded which). These TCRs come from a man aged 60 to 69 who had recovered from COVID-19.

This clone was detected only once. The chain combines TRBV18 with TRBJ1-1; D remains unclear. CDR3 length: 13 amino acids. Looked up from germline, CDR1 is KGHSH and CDR2 is LQKENI. Trimming took off 4 bases at V and 1 base at J, with 7 bases between the two ends. The DNA of the CDR3 is TGTGCCAGCTCACGGGCAGAGAACACTGAAGCTTTCTTT. The encoded protein is CASSRAENTEAFF.

The rearrangement joins TRBV15 to TRBJ1-5; maybe TRBD1 (5 bases). Trimming cost V 1 base and J 4 bases, with 11 bases left between them. Per germline, CDR1 LNHNV and CDR2 YYDKDF (reference sequence). This CDR3 is 15 amino acids long. CDR3 amino acids: CATSRGGRANQPQHF. As DNA, the CDR3 is TGTGCCACCAGCAGAGGGGGCAGGGCTAATCAGCCCCAGCATTTT.

The J gene is TRBJ2-7, the V gene TRBV5-5; maybe TRBD1 (5 bases). V was clipped by 0 bases and J by 5 bases, with 12 bases between them. Germline loops: CDR1 SGHKS, CDR2 YYEKEE (reference sequence). The CDR3 is 14 amino acids. The CDR3 spells CASSLGAGWDEQYF. DNA for the CDR3: TGTGCCAGCAGCTTGGGGGCAGGGTGGGACGAGCAGTACTTC.

In its sample, this clone was seen a few times. One junction end disagrees with the germline gene, perhaps due to a read error. The chain joins TRBV7-7 to TRBJ2-2; perhaps TRBD1 as D (7 bases). The CDR3 is 16 amino acids. CDR1 is SSHAT and CDR2 is FNYEAQ in the germline V gene (reference sequence). CDR3 nucleotide sequence: TGTGCTAGCAGCCCCCGGGGGCAGGGGGAGGCCGGGGAGCTGTTTTTT. It encodes CASSPRGQGEAGELFF.

The CDR3 region is CAISGLGETYGYTF. CDR3 nucleotides: TGTGCCATCAGTGGACTGGGAGAAACCTATGGCTACACCTTC. The chain joins TRBV10-3 to TRBJ1-2; unclear D gene. Trimming removed 4 bases from V and 4 bases from J, with 13 bases in between. The germline V gene has CDR1 ENHRY and CDR2 SYGVKD. This CDR3 spans 14 amino acids.

The chain joins TRBV21-1 to TRBJ2-3; the table's D call of TRBD2 was not tested on the DNA. TRBV21-1 represents a pseudogene. The CDR3 length is 17 residues. The CDR3: CASSKRRGGHCTDTQYF. The CDR3 coding sequence is TGTGCCAGCAGCAAAAGACGGGGGGGCCATTGTACAGATACGCAGTATTTT.

The chain links TRBV2 to TRBJ1-1; tentative D call: TRBD1 (5 bases). CDR1 SNHLY and CDR2 FYNNEI come from the germline V gene. CDR3 size: 13 residues. Trimming stripped 8 bases from V and 1 base from J, with 11 bases between. The CDR3 DNA sequence: TGTGCCAGCCTGGGGGGTGCGAACACTGAAGCTTTCTTT. This sequence encodes CASLGGANTEAFF.